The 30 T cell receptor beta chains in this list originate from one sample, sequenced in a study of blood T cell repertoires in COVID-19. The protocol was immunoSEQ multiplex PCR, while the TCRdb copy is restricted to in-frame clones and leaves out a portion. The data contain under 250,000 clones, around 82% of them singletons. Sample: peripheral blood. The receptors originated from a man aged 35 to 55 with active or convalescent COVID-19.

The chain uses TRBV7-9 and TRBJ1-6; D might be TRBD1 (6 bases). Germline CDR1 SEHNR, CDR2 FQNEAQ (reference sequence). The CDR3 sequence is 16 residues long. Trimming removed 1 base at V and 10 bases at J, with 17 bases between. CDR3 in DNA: TGTGCCAGCAGCTTAGATCGGGGGGCAGGAGAATCACCCCTCCACTTT. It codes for CASSLDRGAGESPLHF.

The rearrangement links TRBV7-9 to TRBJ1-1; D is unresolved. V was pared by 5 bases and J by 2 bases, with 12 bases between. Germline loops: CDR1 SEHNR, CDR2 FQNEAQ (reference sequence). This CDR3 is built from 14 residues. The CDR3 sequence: CASSDKRRNTEAFF. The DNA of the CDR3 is TGTGCCAGCAGCGACAAACGGCGCAACACTGAAGCTTTCTTT.

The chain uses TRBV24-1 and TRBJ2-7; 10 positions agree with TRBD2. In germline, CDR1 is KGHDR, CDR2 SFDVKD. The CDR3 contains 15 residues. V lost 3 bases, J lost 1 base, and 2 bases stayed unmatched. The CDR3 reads CATSDPTSGSYEQYF. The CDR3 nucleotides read TGTGCCACCAGTGATCCGACTAGCGGGTCCTACGAGCAGTACTTC.

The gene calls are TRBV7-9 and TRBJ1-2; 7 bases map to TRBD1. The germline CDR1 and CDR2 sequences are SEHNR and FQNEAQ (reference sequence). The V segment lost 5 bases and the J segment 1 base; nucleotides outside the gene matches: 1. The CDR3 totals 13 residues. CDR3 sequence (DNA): TGTGCCAGCAGCCAGGGGGTTAACTATGGCTACACCTTC. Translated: CASSQGVNYGYTF.

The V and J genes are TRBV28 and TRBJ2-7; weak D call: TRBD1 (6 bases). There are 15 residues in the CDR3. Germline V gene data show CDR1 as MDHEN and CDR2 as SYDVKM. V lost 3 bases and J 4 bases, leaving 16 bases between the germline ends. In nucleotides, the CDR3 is TGTGCCAGCAGTTTCCTCCCGGGACAAGCATACGAGCAGTACTTC. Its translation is CASSFLPGQAYEQYF.

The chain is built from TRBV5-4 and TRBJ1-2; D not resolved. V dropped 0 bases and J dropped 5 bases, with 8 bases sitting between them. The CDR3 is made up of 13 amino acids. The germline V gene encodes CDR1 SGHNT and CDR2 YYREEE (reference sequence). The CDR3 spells CASSLGGLYGYTF. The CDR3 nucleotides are TGTGCCAGCAGCTTGGGCGGCCTATATGGCTACACCTTC.

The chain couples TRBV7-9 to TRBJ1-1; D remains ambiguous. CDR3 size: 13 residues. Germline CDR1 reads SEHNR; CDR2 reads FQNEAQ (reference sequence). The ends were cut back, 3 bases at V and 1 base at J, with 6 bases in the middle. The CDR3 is CASSLYRNTEAFF. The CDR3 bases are TGTGCCAGCAGCTTGTATAGGAACACTGAAGCTTTCTTT. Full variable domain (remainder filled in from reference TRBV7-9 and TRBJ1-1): DTGVSQNPRHKITKRGQNVTFRCDPISEHNRLYWYRQTLGQGPEFLTYFQNEAQLEKSRLLSDRFSAERPKGSFSTLEIQRTEQGDSAMYLCASSLYRNTEAFFGQGTRLTVV.

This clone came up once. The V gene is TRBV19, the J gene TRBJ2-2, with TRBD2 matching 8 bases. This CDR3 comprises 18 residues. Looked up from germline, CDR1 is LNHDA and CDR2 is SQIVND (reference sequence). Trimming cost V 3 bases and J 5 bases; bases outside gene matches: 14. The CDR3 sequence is CASSMVLGGALATGELFF. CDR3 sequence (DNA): TGTGCCAGTAGTATGGTCCTCGGGGGGGCGCTGGCAACCGGGGAGCTGTTTTTT.

The CDR3 bases are TGTGCCAGTAGGCGGGGGGGCAACACTGAAGCTTTCTTT. As protein: CASRRGGNTEAFF. The V and J genes are TRBV19 and TRBJ1-1; tentative D call: TRBD1 (6 bases). V gave up 6 bases and J gave up 2 bases, with 10 bases separating them. CDR3 length equals 13 residues. The germline CDR1 and CDR2 sequences are LNHDA and SQIVND (reference sequence).

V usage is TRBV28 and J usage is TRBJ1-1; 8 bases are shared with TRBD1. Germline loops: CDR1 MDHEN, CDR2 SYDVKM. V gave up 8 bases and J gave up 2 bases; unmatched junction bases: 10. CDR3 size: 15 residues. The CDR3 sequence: CASLNPGTGNTEAFF. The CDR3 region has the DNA TGTGCCAGCTTGAATCCAGGGACAGGAAACACTGAAGCTTTCTTT.

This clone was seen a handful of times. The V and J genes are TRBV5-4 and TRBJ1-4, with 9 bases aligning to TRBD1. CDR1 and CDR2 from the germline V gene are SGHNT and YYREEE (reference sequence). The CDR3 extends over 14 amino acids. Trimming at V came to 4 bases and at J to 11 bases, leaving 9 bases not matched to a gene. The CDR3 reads CASSPGQGPGKLFF. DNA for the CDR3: TGTGCCAGCAGCCCTGGACAGGGGCCCGGGAAACTGTTTTTT. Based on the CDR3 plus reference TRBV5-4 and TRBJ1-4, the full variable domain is ETGVTQSPTHLIKTRGQQVTLRCSSQSGHNTVSWYQQALGQGPQFIFQYYREEENGRGNFPPRFSGLQFPNYSSELNVNALELDDSALYLCASSPGQGPGKLFFGSGTQLSVL.

The DNA for the CDR3 is TGTGCCAGCAGCTTAGCAACAGGGGACGAGCAGTACTTC. The encoded protein is CASSLATGDEQYF. This sequence joins TRBV7-9 and TRBJ2-7, with 7 bases aligning to TRBD1. J was trimmed by 5 bases and V by 0 bases; bases with no gene match: 1. CDR1 is SEHNR, CDR2 FQNEAQ, per germline (reference sequence). This CDR3 has 13 amino acids.

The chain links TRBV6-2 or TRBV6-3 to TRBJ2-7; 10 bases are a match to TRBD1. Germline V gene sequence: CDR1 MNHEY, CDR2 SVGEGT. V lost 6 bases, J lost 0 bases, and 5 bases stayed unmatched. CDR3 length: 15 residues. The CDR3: CASSPTGGRSYEQYF. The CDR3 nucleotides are TGTGCCAGCAGCCCGACAGGGGGCCGCTCCTACGAGCAGTACTTC.

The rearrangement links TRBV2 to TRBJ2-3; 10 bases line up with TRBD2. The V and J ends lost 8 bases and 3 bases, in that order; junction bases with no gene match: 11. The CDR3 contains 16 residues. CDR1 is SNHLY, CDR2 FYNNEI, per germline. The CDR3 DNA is TGTGCCAGCGGATACCTTGAGGGACTAGCGACAGATACGCAGTATTTT. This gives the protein CASGYLEGLATDTQYF.

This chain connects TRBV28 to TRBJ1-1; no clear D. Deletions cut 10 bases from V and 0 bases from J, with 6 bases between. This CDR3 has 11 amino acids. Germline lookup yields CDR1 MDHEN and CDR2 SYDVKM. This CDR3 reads CATGMNTEAFF. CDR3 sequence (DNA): TGTGCCACGGGAATGAACACTGAAGCTTTCTTT.

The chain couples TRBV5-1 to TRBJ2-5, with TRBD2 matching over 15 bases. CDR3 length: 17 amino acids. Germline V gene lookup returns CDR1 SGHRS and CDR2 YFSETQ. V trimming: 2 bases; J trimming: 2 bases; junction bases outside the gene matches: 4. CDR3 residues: CASSLGTSGGSQETQYF. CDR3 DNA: TGCGCCAGCAGCTTAGGGACTAGCGGGGGGTCACAAGAGACCCAGTACTTC. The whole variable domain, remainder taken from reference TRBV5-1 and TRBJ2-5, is KAGVTQTPRYLIKTRGQQVTLSCSPISGHRSVSWYQQTPGQGLQFLFEYFSETQRNKGNFPGRFSGRQFSNSRSEMNVSTLELGDSALYLCASSLGTSGGSQETQYFGPGTRLLVL.

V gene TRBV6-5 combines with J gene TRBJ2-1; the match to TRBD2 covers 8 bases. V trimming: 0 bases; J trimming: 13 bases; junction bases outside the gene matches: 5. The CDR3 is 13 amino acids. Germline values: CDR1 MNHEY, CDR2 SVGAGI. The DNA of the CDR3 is TGTGCCAGCAGTTACTCCCCAGCGGGAGATCAGTTCTTC. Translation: CASSYSPAGDQFF.

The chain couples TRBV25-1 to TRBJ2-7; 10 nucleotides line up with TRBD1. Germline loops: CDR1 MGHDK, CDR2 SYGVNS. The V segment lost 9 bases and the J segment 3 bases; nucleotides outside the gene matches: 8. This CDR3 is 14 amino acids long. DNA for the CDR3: TGTGCCAGTCGTAGACAGGGGGCTTTCTACGAGCAGTACTTC. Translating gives CASRRQGAFYEQYF.

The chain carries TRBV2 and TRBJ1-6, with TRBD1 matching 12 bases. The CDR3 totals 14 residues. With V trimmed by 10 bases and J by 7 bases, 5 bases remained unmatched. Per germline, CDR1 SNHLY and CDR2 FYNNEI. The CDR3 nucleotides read TGTGCCACGGGACAGGGGGCCGGAAATTCACCCCTCCACTTT. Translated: CATGQGAGNSPLHF.

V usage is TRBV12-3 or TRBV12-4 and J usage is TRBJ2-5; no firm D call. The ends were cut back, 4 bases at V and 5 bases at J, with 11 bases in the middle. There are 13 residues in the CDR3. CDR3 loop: CASSYLVSETQYF. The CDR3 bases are TGTGCCAGCAGTTATTTAGTATCGGAGACCCAGTACTTC.

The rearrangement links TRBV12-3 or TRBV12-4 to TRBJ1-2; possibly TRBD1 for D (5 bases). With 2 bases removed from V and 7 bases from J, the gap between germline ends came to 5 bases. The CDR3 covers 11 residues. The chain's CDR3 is CASSLRGGYTF. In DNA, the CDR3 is TGTGCCAGCAGTTTAAGGGGTGGCTACACCTTC.

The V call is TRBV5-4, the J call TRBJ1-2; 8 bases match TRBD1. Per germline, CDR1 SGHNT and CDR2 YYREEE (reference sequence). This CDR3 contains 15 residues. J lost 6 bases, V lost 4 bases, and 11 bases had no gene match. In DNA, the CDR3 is TGTGCCAGCAGCCCGCCCGGGACAGGCCATGATGGCTACACCTTC. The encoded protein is CASSPPGTGHDGYTF.

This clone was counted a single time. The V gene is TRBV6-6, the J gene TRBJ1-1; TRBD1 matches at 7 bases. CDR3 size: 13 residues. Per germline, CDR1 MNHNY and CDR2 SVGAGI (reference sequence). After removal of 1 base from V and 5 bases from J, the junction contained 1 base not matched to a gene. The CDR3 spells CASSYLTGTEAFF. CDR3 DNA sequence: TGTGCCAGCAGTTACTTGACAGGGACTGAAGCTTTCTTT.

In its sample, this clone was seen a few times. The CDR3 DNA reads TGTGCCACCGGCGGGGACGGCTATGGCTACACCTTC. Its protein is CATGGDGYGYTF. The chain combines TRBV24-1 with TRBJ1-2; D perhaps matches TRBD1 (5 bases). The CDR3 has 12 amino acids. Looked up from germline, CDR1 is KGHDR and CDR2 is SFDVKD. Trimming took 9 bases from V and 4 from J, leaving 11 bases between them.

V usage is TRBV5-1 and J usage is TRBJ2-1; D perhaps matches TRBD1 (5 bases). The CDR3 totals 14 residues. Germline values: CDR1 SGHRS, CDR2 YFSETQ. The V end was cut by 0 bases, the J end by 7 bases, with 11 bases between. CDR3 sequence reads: CASSLEETVNEQFF. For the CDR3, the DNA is TGCGCCAGCAGCTTGGAGGAGACAGTAAATGAGCAGTTCTTC.

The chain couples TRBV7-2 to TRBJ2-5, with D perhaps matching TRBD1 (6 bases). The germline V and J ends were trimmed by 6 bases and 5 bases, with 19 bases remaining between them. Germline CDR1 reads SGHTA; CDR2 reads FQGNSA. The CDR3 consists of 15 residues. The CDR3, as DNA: TGTGCCAGCAGTTACCTACAGGGAAGTGCGGAGACCCAGTACTTC. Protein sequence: CASSYLQGSAETQYF.

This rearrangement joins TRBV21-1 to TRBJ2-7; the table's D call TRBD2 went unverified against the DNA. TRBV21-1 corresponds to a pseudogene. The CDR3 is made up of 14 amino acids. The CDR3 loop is CASNLTPGAYEQYF. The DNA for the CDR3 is TGTGCCAGCAACCTCACCCCGGGAGCTTACGAGCAGTACTTC.

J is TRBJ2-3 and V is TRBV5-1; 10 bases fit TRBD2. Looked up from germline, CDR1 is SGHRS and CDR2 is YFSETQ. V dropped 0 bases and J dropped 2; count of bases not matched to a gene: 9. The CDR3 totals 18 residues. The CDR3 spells CASSLEILAGVLTDTQYF. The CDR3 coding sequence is TGCGCCAGCAGCTTGGAAATCCTAGCGGGAGTTCTCACAGATACGCAGTATTTT.

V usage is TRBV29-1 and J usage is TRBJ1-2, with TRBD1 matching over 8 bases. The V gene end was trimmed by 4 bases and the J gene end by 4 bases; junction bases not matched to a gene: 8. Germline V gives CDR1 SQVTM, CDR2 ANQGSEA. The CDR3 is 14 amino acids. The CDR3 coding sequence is TGCAGCGTTGGCACGCAGGGGGCGTTCTATGGCTACACCTTC. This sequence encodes CSVGTQGAFYGYTF. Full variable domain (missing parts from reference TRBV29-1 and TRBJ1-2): SAVISQKPSRDICQRGTSLTIQCQVDSQVTMMFWYRQQPGQSLTLIATANQGSEATYESGFVIDKFPISRPNLTFSTLTVSNMSPEDSSIYLCSVGTQGAFYGYTFGSGTRLTVV.

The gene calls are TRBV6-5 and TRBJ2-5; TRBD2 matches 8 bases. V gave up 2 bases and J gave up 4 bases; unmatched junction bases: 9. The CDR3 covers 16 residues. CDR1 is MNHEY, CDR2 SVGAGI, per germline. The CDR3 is CASSYGREAGRETQYF. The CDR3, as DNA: TGTGCCAGCAGTTACGGGCGGGAGGCGGGTCGAGAGACCCAGTACTTC.